This paragraph reports one TCR beta chain. Germline CDR1 ENHRY, CDR2 SYGVKD. The CDR3 is 18 amino acids. Trimming at V came to 6 bases and at J to 0 bases, leaving 15 bases not matched to a gene. The data originate from a study of shared T cell receptors in the human thymus. Some clones are missing from TCRdb's copy, which holds only in-frame ones; the method was immunoSEQ multiplex PCR. The repertoire includes about 610,000 clones, 70% to 90% of them detected once, and about 0.01% sits in the top ten. These records were also assigned to another study, of human thymus T cells. As that study records: Corrective heart surgery yielded the resections from which the thymus tissue came. The authors found apparently biased V and J gene usage in thymic and blood repertoires. Unrelated individuals were reported by related research to share highly overlapping thymic repertoires.

Specimen: thymocytes. The receptor's source is a boy under two years old with a congenital heart defect. V usage is TRBV10-3 and J usage is TRBJ2-7; TRBD1 matches at 9 bases. CDR3 region: CAISFRDRVEKTSYEQYF. Here the CDR3 DNA reads TGTGCCATCAGCTTCCGGGACAGGGTGGAAAAAACCTCCTACGAGCAGTACTTC.